Each of the 27 T cell receptor beta chains below was sequenced from the same sample in a study of CD8+CD57+ T cells in acquired aplastic anemia. CDR3 and TCR beta VDJ profiling relied on genomic DNA as the template. TCRdb reanalysed the reads using MiXCR and keeps one entry per CDR3 protein. The sample contains 180,000 or so distinct CDR3 sequences, about 47% of which appear only once. Sequencing used sorted CD4+, CD8+, or CD8+CD57+ T cells (not recorded which) from PBMCs. Receptor source: a human donor in good health.

This clonotype turned up a few times. The gene calls are TRBV29-1 and TRBJ2-3; 10 bases map to TRBD1. This CDR3 comprises 11 residues. Germline CDR1 is SQVTM and CDR2 is ANQGSEA. Losses at the gene ends were 6 bases for V and 12 bases for J; bases not matched to a gene: 6. CDR3 loop: CSVRGQGKQYF. As DNA, the CDR3 is TGCAGCGTACGGGGACAGGGGAAACAGTATTTT.

This sequence joins TRBV20-1 and TRBJ2-5; 7 nucleotides match TRBD2. The V and J ends lost 6 bases and 2 bases, in that order; junction bases with no gene match: 3. Germline V gene sequence: CDR1 DFQATT, CDR2 SNEGSKA (reference sequence). The CDR3 loop spans 12 amino acids. CDR3 nucleotides: TGCAGTGCGGGGGGGGATCAAGAGACCCAGTACTTC. Translation: CSAGGDQETQYF.

The rearrangement uses TRBV2 and TRBJ2-5; D not resolved. The CDR3 runs 12 residues. Germline values: CDR1 SNHLY, CDR2 FYNNEI. Trimming removed 4 bases at V and 2 bases at J, with 5 bases between. CDR3 sequence: CASSATQETQYF. In DNA, the CDR3 is TGTGCCAGCAGTGCCACTCAAGAGACCCAGTACTTC. The full variable domain, its missing parts supplied by reference TRBV2 and TRBJ2-5, is EPEVTQTPSHQVTQMGQEVILRCVPISNHLYFYWYRQILGQKVEFLVSFYNNEISEKSEIFDDQFSVERPDGSNFTLKIRSTKLEDSAMYFCASSATQETQYFGPGTRLLVL.

V gene TRBV19 combines with J gene TRBJ2-3, with 7 bases matching TRBD2. This CDR3 comprises 15 residues. V lost 3 bases and J lost 2; bases outside the gene matches: 5. Looked up from germline, CDR1 is LNHDA and CDR2 is SQIVND (reference sequence). This CDR3 is CASSMAAGDTDTQYF. CDR3 DNA: TGTGCCAGTAGTATGGCGGCGGGGGACACAGATACGCAGTATTTT.

This clonotype was picked up a small number of times. The chain employs TRBV24-1 and TRBJ2-1, with 7 bases identical to TRBD1. With 1 base clipped from V and 7 bases from J, the junction kept 6 bases outside the gene matches. This CDR3 comprises 15 residues. The germline CDR1 and CDR2 sequences are KGHDR and SFDVKD. The CDR3 nucleotides read TGTGCCACCAGTGATTTTAGGGGGCCGGGTAATGAGCAGTTCTTC. Translated: CATSDFRGPGNEQFF.

This sequence joins TRBV15 and TRBJ1-5, with D hard to call. Trimming left V 1 base short and J 4 bases short, with 8 bases between. The CDR3 has 14 amino acids. Germline-derived CDR1 and CDR2 are LNHNV and YYDKDF (reference sequence). The CDR3 DNA reads as TGTGCCACCAGCAGAGTGCAGACTAATCAGCCCCAGCATTTT. Translating it yields CATSRVQTNQPQHF.

Of note for this clonotype: Without the conserved terminal phenylalanine or tryptophan, this CDR3 likely stems from a read error. The J gene is TRBJ1-1, the V gene TRBV7-2; D gene ambiguous. This CDR3 has 13 amino acids. Trimming stripped 5 bases from V and 0 bases from J, with 7 bases between. Germline V gene data show CDR1 as SGHTA and CDR2 as FQGNSA. The CDR3 reads CASSRRVNTEAFL. The CDR3 region has the DNA TGTGCCAGCAGCCGGAGGGTGAACACTGAAGCTTTCTTA.

This clonotype has just a few counts. This chain links TRBV4-1 with TRBJ1-3; TRBD1 aligns across 9 bases. CDR1 MGHRA and CDR2 YSYEKL come from the germline V gene. The J segment lost 2 bases and the V segment lost 3 bases, leaving 5 bases of the junction unmatched. This CDR3 has 16 residues. CDR3 DNA: TGCGCCAGCAGCCACGGGGACAGGGAGACTGGAAACACCATATATTTT. As protein: CASSHGDRETGNTIYF.

This clonotype showed up many times. V gene TRBV5-1 combines with J gene TRBJ1-1; D remains ambiguous. This CDR3 contains 9 residues. In germline, CDR1 is SGHRS, CDR2 YFSETQ. V lost 0 bases and J 9 bases, leaving 0 bases between the germline ends. DNA of the CDR3: TGCGCCAGCAGCTTGGAAGCTTTCTTT. Its protein product is CASSLEAFF.

The chain recombines TRBV25-1 with TRBJ1-2; 10 bases fit TRBD1. This CDR3 spans 15 amino acids. The germline gives CDR1 MGHDK, CDR2 SYGVNS. Trimming at V came to 5 bases and at J to 6 bases, leaving 9 bases not matched to a gene. CDR3 bases: TGTGCCAGCAGTTTATGGGGGGACAGGGGCGATGGCTACACCTTC. Amino acid sequence: CASSLWGDRGDGYTF.

The V call is TRBV28, the J call TRBJ1-4, with 9 bases identical to TRBD1. Trimming removed 6 bases from V and 8 bases from J; junction bases left unmatched: 16. CDR3 length equals 17 residues. Germline values: CDR1 MDHEN, CDR2 SYDVKM. The CDR3 DNA follows: TGTGCCAGCAGGCCGACCTCAGGACAGGGGATGGGAGAAAAACTGTTTTTT. Translating it yields CASRPTSGQGMGEKLFF. The variable domain in full, with the rest retrieved from reference TRBV28 and TRBJ1-4, is DVKVTQSSRYLVKRTGEKVFLECVQDMDHENMFWYRQDPGLGLRLIYFSYDVKMKEKGDIPEGYSVSREKKERFSLILESASTNQTSMYLCASRPTSGQGMGEKLFFGSGTQLSVL.

There are many counts of this clonotype. The chain links TRBV7-2 to TRBJ2-7; 13 nucleotides align to TRBD2. Germline V gene sequence: CDR1 SGHTA, CDR2 FQGNSA. The CDR3 sequence is 17 residues long. J was trimmed by 1 base and V by 1 base; bases with no gene match: 4. For the CDR3, the DNA is TGTGCCAGCAGCTTAGAACTAGCGGGAGGGCTGTCCTACGAGCAGTACTTC. It codes for CASSLELAGGLSYEQYF.

The chain is built from TRBV7-3 and TRBJ2-3; 8 nucleotides align to TRBD1. V trimming: 4 bases; J trimming: 1 base; junction bases outside the gene matches: 1. This CDR3 spans 14 amino acids. Germline V gene data show CDR1 as SGHTA and CDR2 as FQGTGA. This CDR3 reads CASSSGQGTDTQYF. The CDR3 nucleotides read TGTGCCAGCAGCTCGGGACAGGGCACAGATACGCAGTATTTT.

This clonotype was seen a few times. The rearrangement uses TRBV20-1 and TRBJ2-7; 7 bases are shared with TRBD2. V was pared by 5 bases and J by 7 bases, with 8 bases of the junction left unmatched. The germline CDR1 and CDR2 sequences are DFQATT and SNEGSKA (reference sequence). The CDR3 consists of 12 residues. For the CDR3, the DNA is TGCAGTGCTGTCCCAGGACTAGGGGAGCAGTACTTC. This sequence encodes CSAVPGLGEQYF.

This clonotype was seen ten or more times. The V call is TRBV4-1, the J call TRBJ2-2, with D possibly matching TRBD2 (5 bases). Germline V gene lookup returns CDR1 MGHRA and CDR2 YSYEKL. V lost 3 bases, J lost 5 bases, and 13 bases lay in between. The CDR3 extends over 15 amino acids. The CDR3 DNA sequence: TGCGCCAGCAGCCACCAAAGAGGGCGGACCGGGGAGCTGTTTTTT. This sequence encodes CASSHQRGRTGELFF.

The genes are TRBV11-1 and TRBJ2-1, with 10 nucleotides matching TRBD2. J gave up 1 base and V 8 bases, and 5 bases lay outside the gene matches. The CDR3 totals 15 residues. Looked up from germline, CDR1 is SGHAT and CDR2 is FQDESV (reference sequence). CDR3 nucleotides: TGTGCCAGCGTACTAGCGGGGTGGTCCTACAATGAGCAGTTCTTC. It specifies CASVLAGWSYNEQFF.

V usage is TRBV7-8 and J usage is TRBJ2-5; D not resolved. CDR3 length: 16 residues. The germline CDR1 and CDR2 sequences are SGHVS and FQNEAQ. The germline V and J ends were trimmed by 1 base and 5 bases, with 17 bases remaining between them. The CDR3 DNA reads as TGTGCCAGCAGCTTAGGGTTCGGTCAGCGTGTGGAGACCCAGTACTTC. Amino acid sequence: CASSLGFGQRVETQYF. The complete variable domain, with remaining parts taken from reference TRBV7-8 and TRBJ2-5, reads GAGVSQSPRYKVAKRGQDVALRCDPISGHVSLFWYQQALGQGPEFLTYFQNEAQLDKSGLPSDRFFAERPEGSVSTLKIQRTQQEDSAVYLCASSLGFGQRVETQYFGPGTRLLVL.

V is TRBV18 and J is TRBJ1-1; D gene uncertain. Germline CDR1 reads KGHSH; CDR2 reads LQKENI. The V end was cut by 2 bases, the J end by 2 bases, with 6 bases between. This CDR3 contains 13 residues. The CDR3 protein is CASSPAFNTEAFF. The CDR3 region has the DNA TGTGCCAGCTCACCAGCCTTTAACACTGAAGCTTTCTTT.

The V gene is TRBV12-3 or TRBV12-4, the J gene TRBJ2-7; no reliable D call. V lost 5 bases, J lost 3 bases, and 5 bases lay in between. This CDR3 is 11 amino acids long. The CDR3 sequence: CASSPRYEQYF. The CDR3 DNA reads TGTGCCAGCAGTCCCCGCTACGAGCAGTACTTC.

V and J are TRBV19 and TRBJ1-2, with D perhaps TRBD1 (5 bases). CDR1 is LNHDA and CDR2 is SQIVND in the germline V gene (reference sequence). The CDR3 loop spans 14 amino acids. V lost 3 bases and J 7 bases, leaving 15 bases between the germline ends. CDR3 residues: CASSISQSGLGYTF. In DNA, the CDR3 is TGTGCCAGTAGTATTTCACAATCGGGGCTTGGCTACACCTTC.

About this clonotype: With a much larger clone just one base away, this may be a read error. The CDR3 region is CASSKSTGELFF. DNA of the CDR3: TGTGCCAGCAGTAAGAGCACCGGGGAGCTGTTTTTT. V usage is TRBV6-2 or TRBV6-3 and J usage is TRBJ2-2; D not certain. Trimming left V 5 bases short and J 4 bases short, with 5 bases between. Germline-derived CDR1 and CDR2 are MNHEY and SVGEGT. This CDR3 is built from 12 residues.

Turning to this clonotype: A read error may be the cause here, since a much bigger clone is one base away. V and J are TRBV7-2 and TRBJ2-7, with 7 positions matching TRBD1. The CDR3 spans 14 residues. J was trimmed by 3 bases and V by 3 bases; bases with no gene match: 5. Per germline, CDR1 SGHTA and CDR2 FQGNSA. CDR3 amino acids: CASSFPGQIYEQYF. The CDR3 nucleotides read TGTGCCAGCAGCTTCCCGGGACAGATCTACGAGCAGTACTTC.

The sample holds a few counts of this clonotype. The chain is built from TRBV6-1 and TRBJ2-3; possibly TRBD2 for D (5 bases). The V gene's germline CDR1 is MNHNS and CDR2 SASEGT. Trimming removed 1 base at V and 6 bases at J, with 17 bases between. The CDR3 loop spans 16 amino acids. CDR3 bases: TGTGCCAGCAGTGAAGGAAGAGGGTTCGTAGTGGATACGCAGTATTTT. Residues: CASSEGRGFVVDTQYF.

V is TRBV10-3 and J is TRBJ2-2, with a weak D call TRBD1 (5 bases). The V gene's germline CDR1 is ENHRY and CDR2 SYGVKD. The V end lost 11 bases, the J end lost 1 base, and 14 bases lay between the germline ends. The CDR3 covers 14 residues. The CDR3 region is CAVNPGQNTGELFF. The CDR3 region has the DNA TGTGCCGTCAACCCTGGACAGAACACCGGGGAGCTGTTTTTT.

This clonotype was observed at least ten times. The V call is TRBV3-1, the J call TRBJ2-5, with D perhaps matching TRBD2 (6 bases). The CDR3 spans 15 residues. The germline gives CDR1 LGHDT, CDR2 YNNKEL (reference sequence). The V end lost 4 bases, the J end lost 2 bases, and 14 bases lay between the germline ends. CDR3 residues: CASSLPWTNQETQYF. The DNA for the CDR3 is TGTGCCAGCAGCCTTCCGTGGACTAATCAAGAGACCCAGTACTTC.

This clonotype appeared many times. The rearrangement joins TRBV12-3 or TRBV12-4 to TRBJ2-5; D unresolved. The CDR3 is 11 amino acids. V lost 6 bases, J lost 5 bases, and 7 bases lay in between. The CDR3 here is CASRRRETQYF. CDR3 nucleotide sequence: TGTGCCAGCAGGAGGCGGGAGACCCAGTACTTC.

There are many counts of this clonotype. V and J are TRBV7-9 and TRBJ1-2; tentative D call: TRBD1 (5 bases). V lost 1 base and J lost 6, with 6 bases in between. This CDR3 contains 12 residues. Germline values: CDR1 SEHNR, CDR2 FQNEAQ (reference sequence). CDR3 nucleotide sequence: TGTGCCAGCAGCTTAGGGGGGGATGGCTACACCTTC. It encodes CASSLGGDGYTF. Drawing the rest from reference TRBV7-9 and TRBJ1-2, the complete variable domain is DTGVSQNPRHKITKRGQNVTFRCDPISEHNRLYWYRQTLGQGPEFLTYFQNEAQLEKSRLLSDRFSAERPKGSFSTLEIQRTEQGDSAMYLCASSLGGDGYTFGSGTRLTVV.